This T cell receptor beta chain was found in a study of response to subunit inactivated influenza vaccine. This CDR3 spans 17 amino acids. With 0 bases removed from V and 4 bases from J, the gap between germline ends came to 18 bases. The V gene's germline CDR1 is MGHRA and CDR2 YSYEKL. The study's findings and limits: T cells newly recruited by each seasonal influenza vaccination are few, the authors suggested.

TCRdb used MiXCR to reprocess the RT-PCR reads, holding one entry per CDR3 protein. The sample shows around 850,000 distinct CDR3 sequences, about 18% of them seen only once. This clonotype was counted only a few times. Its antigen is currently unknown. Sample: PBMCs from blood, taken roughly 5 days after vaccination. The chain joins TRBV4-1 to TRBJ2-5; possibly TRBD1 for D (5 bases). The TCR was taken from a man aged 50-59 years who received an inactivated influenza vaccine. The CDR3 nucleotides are TGCGCCAGCAGCCAAGATAATCGGGCAGGGTACCGAGAGACCCAGTACTTC. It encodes CASSQDNRAGYRETQYF.